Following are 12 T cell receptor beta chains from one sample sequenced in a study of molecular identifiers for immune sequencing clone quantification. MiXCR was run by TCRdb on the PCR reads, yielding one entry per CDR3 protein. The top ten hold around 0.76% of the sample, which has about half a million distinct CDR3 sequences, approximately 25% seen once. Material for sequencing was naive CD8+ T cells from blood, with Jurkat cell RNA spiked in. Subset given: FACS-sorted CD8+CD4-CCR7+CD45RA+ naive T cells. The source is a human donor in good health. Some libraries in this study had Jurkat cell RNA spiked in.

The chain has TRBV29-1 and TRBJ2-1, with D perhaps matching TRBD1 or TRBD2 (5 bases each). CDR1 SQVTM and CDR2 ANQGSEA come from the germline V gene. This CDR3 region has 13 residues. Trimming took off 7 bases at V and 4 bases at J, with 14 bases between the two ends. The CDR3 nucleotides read TGCAGCGCCGAGGGGCAGTTGTACAATGAGCAGTTCTTC. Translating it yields CSAEGQLYNEQFF.

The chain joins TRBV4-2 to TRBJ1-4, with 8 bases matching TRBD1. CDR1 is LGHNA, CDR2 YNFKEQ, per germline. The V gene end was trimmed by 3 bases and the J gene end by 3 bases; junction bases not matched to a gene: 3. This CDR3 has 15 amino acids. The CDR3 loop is CASSQDRAANEKLFF. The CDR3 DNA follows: TGTGCCAGCAGCCAGGACAGGGCGGCTAATGAAAAACTGTTTTTT.

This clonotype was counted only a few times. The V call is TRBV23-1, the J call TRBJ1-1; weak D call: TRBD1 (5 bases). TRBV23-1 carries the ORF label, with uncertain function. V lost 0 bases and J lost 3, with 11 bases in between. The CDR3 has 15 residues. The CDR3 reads CASSQSSGLDTEAFF. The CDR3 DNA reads TGCGCCAGCAGTCAATCTTCAGGGTTGGACACTGAAGCTTTCTTT.

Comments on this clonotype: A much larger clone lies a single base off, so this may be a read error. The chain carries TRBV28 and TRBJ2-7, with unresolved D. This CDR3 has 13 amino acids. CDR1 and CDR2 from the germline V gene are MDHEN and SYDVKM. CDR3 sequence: CAGSFLGTYEQYF. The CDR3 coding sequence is TGTGCCGGCAGTTTCTTGGGTACCTACGAGCAGTACTTC.

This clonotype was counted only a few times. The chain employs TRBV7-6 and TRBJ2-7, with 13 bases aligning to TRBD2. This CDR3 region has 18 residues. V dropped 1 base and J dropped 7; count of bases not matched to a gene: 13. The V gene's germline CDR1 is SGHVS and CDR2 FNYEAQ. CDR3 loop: CASSLVSPTSGRTGEQYF. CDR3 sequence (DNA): TGTGCCAGCAGCTTAGTTTCCCCGACTAGCGGGAGGACGGGGGAGCAGTACTTC.

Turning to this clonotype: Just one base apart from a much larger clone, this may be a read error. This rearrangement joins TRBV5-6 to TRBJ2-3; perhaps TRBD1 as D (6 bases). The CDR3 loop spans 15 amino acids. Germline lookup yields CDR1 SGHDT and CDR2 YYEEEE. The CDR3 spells CASSGTRGSTGTQYF. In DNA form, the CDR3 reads TGTGCCAGCAGCGGGACAAGGGGTAGCACAGGTACGCAGTATTTT.

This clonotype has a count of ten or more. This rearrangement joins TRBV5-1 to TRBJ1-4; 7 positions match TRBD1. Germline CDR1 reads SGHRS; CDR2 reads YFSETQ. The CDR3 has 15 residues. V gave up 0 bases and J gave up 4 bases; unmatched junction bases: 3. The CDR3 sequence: CASSLETGFNEKLFF. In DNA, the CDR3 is TGCGCCAGCAGCTTGGAGACAGGGTTTAATGAAAAACTGTTTTTT.

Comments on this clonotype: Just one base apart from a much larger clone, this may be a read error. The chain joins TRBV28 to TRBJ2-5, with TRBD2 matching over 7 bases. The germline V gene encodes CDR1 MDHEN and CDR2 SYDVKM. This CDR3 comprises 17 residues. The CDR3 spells CACSFPGASGSQETQYF. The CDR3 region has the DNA TGTGCCTGCAGTTTCCCCGGAGCTAGCGGATCACAAGAGACCCAGTACTTC.

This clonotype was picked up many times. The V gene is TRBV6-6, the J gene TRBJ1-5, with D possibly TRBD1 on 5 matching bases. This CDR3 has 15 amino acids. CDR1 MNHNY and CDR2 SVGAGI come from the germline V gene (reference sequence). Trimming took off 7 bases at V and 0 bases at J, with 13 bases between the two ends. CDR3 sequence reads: CASTMTVVSNQPQHF. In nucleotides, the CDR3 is TGTGCCAGCACCATGACAGTTGTTAGCAATCAGCCCCAGCATTTT.

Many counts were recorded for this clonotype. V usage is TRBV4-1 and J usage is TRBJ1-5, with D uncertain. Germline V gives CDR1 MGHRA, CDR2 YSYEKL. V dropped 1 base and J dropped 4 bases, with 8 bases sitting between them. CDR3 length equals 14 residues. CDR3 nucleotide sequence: TGCGCCAGCAGCCAAGGTGTGGAAAATCAGCCCCAGCATTTT. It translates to CASSQGVENQPQHF.

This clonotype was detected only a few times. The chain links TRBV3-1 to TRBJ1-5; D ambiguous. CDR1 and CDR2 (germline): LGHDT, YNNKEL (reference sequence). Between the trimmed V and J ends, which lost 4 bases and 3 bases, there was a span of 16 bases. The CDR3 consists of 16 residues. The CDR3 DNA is TGTGCCAGCAGCCCTAGCGGCGGGCCCCCCAATCAGCCCCAGCATTTT. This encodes CASSPSGGPPNQPQHF.

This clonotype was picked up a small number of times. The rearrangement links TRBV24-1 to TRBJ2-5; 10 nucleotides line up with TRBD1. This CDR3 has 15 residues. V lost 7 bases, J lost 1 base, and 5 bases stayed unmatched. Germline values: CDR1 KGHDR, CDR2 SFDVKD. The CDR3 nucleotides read TGTGCCACCAGCCTTTGGGACAGGGGCCAAGAGACCCAGTACTTC. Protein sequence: CATSLWDRGQETQYF.